The sequence of this T cell receptor (beta chain) was determined in a study of blood T cells in healthy people across ages. A second PCR, run for roughly 7 to 12 cycles, used a sample-barcoded 5' primer plus a J-beta primer mix. Every molecule of cDNA carried a tag from a template-switch adaptor with 12 random nucleotides. TCRdb re-called the 5' RACE reads through MiXCR, storing one row per CDR3 protein. The sample carries roughly 800,000 distinct CDR3 sequences, roughly 25% recorded once. V was cut by 5 bases and J by 4 bases, with 21 bases left in between. Germline CDR1 and CDR2: SNHLY and FYNNEI. The CDR3 sequence is 18 residues long. This same sample was also part of a study on T cells of mothers and their children. That report adds: Samples were obtained from three healthy Caucasian mothers and their six children. Sample barcodes and 2-4 random nucleotides were added by the M1S primer of the second PCR. Thymic selection molds TCR recombination output in a comparable way in related and unrelated pairs.

Sequences were obtained from blood. The source of this sequence is a boy between 5 and 17 years old in good health. This chain connects TRBV2 to TRBJ2-6, with D perhaps matching TRBD1 or TRBD2 (5 bases each). The CDR3 spells CASSFRGRAFVGANVLTF. The DNA of the CDR3 is TGTGCCAGCAGTTTCCGGGGACGGGCGTTTGTGGGGGCCAACGTCCTGACTTTC. The variable domain in full, with the rest retrieved from reference TRBV2 and TRBJ2-6, is EPEVTQTPSHQVTQMGQEVILRCVPISNHLYFYWYRQILGQKVEFLVSFYNNEISEKSEIFDDQFSVERPDGSNFTLKIRSTKLEDSAMYFCASSFRGRAFVGANVLTFGAGSRLTVL.